Presented here are 5 T cell receptor beta chains from one specimen sequenced in a study of T-cell reconstitution after alpha-beta-depleted transplantation in children. Unique molecular identifiers were incorporated into the prepared TCRbeta library. TCRdb itself ran the PCR reads through MiXCR, one entry per CDR3 protein. Seen here are about 440,000 distinct CDR3 sequences, around two fifths observed once, and the top ten hold about 30%. This material consisted of PBMCs, taken before TCRalphabeta/CD19-depleted stem cell transplant. The receptors were sampled from a girl aged 2 to 10 with aplastic anemia, due to receive a stem cell transplant.

CDR3 sequence: CSAIGGGYNEQFF. As DNA, the CDR3 is TGCAGTGCTATAGGGGGGGGGTACAATGAGCAGTTCTTC. The V gene is TRBV20-1, the J gene TRBJ2-1, with D possibly being TRBD2 (7 bases). Trimming left V 4 bases short and J 4 bases short, with 11 bases between. The germline CDR1 and CDR2 sequences are DFQATT and SNEGSKA (reference sequence). The CDR3 covers 13 residues.

The chain recombines TRBV12-3 or TRBV12-4 with TRBJ2-1; D is ambiguous. The CDR3 runs 12 residues. Trimming removed 5 bases from V and 11 bases from J, with 13 bases in between. The CDR3 DNA follows: TGTGCCAGCAGTCCCACCACCCGCAAGCAGTTCTTC. Protein sequence: CASSPTTRKQFF.

In its sample, this clonotype was seen many times. The chain recombines TRBV7-2 with TRBJ2-5, with D unresolved. The V end was cut by 2 bases, the J end by 1 base, with 5 bases between. Germline loops: CDR1 SGHTA, CDR2 FQGNSA. The CDR3 is 13 amino acids. DNA for the CDR3: TGTGCCAGCAGCTTACCGTCCCAAGAGACCCAGTACTTC. Translating gives CASSLPSQETQYF.

Only a few counts were recorded for this clonotype. This chain connects TRBV28 to TRBJ2-7; 12 bases are a match to TRBD2. The CDR3 covers 17 residues. Germline CDR1 and CDR2: MDHEN and SYDVKM. The V gene end was trimmed by 0 bases and the J gene end by 7 bases; junction bases not matched to a gene: 10. DNA for the CDR3: TGTGCCAGCAGTTTATGGGGACTAGCGGGTCTCCGTTTTGAGCAGTACTTC. Translated: CASSLWGLAGLRFEQYF.

This clonotype turned up a few times. The chain carries TRBV9 and TRBJ2-1; 8 positions match TRBD2. Germline-derived CDR1 and CDR2 are SGDLS and YYNGEE. With V trimmed by 0 bases and J by 4 bases, 9 bases remained unmatched. There are 17 residues in the CDR3. CDR3 nucleotides: TGTGCCAGCAGCGTAGGGGCGGGAGGTCCAAGGTACAATGAGCAGTTCTTC. This gives the protein CASSVGAGGPRYNEQFF.